The present T cell receptor (beta chain) was sequenced within a study of blood T cell repertoires in COVID-19. CDR1 is ENHRY and CDR2 is SYGVKD in the germline V gene. This CDR3 is 13 amino acids long. Trimming shortened V by 6 bases and J by 3 bases, and 11 bases separated the two germline ends. The protocol was immunoSEQ multiplex PCR, while the TCRdb copy is restricted to in-frame clones and leaves out a portion. The data show about 250,000 clones, roughly 89% seen once. The V call is TRBV10-3, the J call TRBJ1-1; D call uncertain. Sequencing was done on a sample of PBMCs or T cells enriched from blood (not recorded which). The clonotype was recovered from a woman aged 25-40 years with acute COVID-19. The CDR3 nucleotides are TGTGCCATCAGGTTAACAGAAGACACTGAAGCTTTCTTT. Its translation: CAIRLTEDTEAFF.